The clone carrying this T cell receptor beta chain showed up just a few times. The antigen remains unidentified. V lost 8 bases, J lost 4 bases, and 14 bases lay in between. Germline lookup yields CDR1 MNHEY and CDR2 SVGAGI. The CDR3 covers 13 residues. Sequencing libraries made from TCR beta cDNA carried unique molecular identifiers. Using its own MiXCR run on the PCR reads, TCRdb lists one record per CDR3 protein. The sample shows about 540,000 distinct CDR3 sequences, roughly 34% of them seen only once. The source of the sample is a study of post-analysis software for immune sequencing data. General study points: Among about 5 TRBV segments more frequent in patients than controls were TRBV5-6, TRBV5-1 and TRBV20-1.

Source material: blood. The chain is built from TRBV6-5 and TRBJ1-1; no firm D call. The origin of this receptor is a girl aged 2-17 years with multiple sclerosis. CDR3 DNA sequence: TGTGCCAGCTATGGGGTTAAGGGCACTGAAGCTTTCTTT. Translating it yields CASYGVKGTEAFF.